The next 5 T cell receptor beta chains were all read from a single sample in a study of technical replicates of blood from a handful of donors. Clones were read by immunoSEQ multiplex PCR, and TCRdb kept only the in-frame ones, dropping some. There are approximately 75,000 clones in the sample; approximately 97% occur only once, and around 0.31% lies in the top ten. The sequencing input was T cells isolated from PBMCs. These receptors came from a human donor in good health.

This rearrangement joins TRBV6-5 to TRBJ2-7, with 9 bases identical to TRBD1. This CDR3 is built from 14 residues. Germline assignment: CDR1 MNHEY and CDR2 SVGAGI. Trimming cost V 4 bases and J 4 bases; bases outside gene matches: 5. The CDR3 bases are TGTGCCAGCAGTTCACAGGGGGCGCCGTACGAGCAGTACTTC. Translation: CASSSQGAPYEQYF.

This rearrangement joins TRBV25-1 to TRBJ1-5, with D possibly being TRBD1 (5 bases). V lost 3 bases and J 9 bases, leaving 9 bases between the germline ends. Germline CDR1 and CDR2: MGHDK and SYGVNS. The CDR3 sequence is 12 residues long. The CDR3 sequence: CASSDVGGPQHF. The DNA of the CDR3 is TGTGCCAGCAGTGATGTGGGGGGGCCCCAGCATTTT.

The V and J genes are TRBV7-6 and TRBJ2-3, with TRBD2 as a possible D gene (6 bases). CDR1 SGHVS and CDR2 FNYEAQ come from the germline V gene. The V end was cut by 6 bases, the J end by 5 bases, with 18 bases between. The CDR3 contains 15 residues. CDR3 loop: CASSLGGGWEDTQYF. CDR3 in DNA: TGTGCCAGCAGTTTGGGGGGAGGTTGGGAAGATACGCAGTATTTT.

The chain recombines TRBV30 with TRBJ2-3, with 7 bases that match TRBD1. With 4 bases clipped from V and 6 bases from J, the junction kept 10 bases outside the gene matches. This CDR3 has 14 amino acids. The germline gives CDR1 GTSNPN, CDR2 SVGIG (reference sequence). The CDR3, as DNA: TGTGCCTGGACCCCGACAGGGTACGCTGATACGCAGTATTTT. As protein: CAWTPTGYADTQYF.

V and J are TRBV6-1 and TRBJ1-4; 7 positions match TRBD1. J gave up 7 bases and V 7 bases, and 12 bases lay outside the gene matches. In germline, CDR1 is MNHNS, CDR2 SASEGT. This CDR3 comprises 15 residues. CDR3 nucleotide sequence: TGTGCCAGCACCTTAAGACAGGGAGTCTTTGAAAAACTGTTTTTT. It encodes CASTLRQGVFEKLFF.